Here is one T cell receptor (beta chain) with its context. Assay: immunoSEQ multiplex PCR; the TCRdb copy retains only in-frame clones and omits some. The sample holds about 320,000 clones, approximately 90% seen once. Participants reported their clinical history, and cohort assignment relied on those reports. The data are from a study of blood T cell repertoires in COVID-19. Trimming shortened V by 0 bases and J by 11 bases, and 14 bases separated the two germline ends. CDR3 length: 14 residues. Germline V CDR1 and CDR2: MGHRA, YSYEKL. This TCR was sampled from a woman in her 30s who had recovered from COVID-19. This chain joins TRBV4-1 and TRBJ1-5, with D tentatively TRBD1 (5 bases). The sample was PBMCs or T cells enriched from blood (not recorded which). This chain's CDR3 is CASSQDTNQGAQHF. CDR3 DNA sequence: TGCGCCAGCAGCCAAGATACCAATCAAGGGGCCCAGCATTTT.